This entry lists 22 T cell receptor beta chains sequenced from one sample in a study of Ad26.COV2.S vaccination and SARS-CoV-2 variants (dated by TCRdb to the early 2020s). Libraries came from the immunoSEQ multiplex PCR assay. TCRdb mirrors the immuneACCESS table, restricted to in-frame sequences. Some clones are absent from its copies; in checked studies, under half trace to an unresolved V gene, and the reason for the others is unknown. A total of about 320,000 clones appear in this sample, 85% of them only once. The top ten clones comprise approximately 2.1% of the sample. Explained via the paper, the treatment or condition label denotes: about 20 received Ad26.COV2.S at low or high dose, single or two shots; 5 received placebo; per-sample allocation not given. Repertoires of vaccine and placebo recipients were sequenced from samples taken on day 63 after the first injection. The input for sequencing was peripheral blood, taken in a trial of Ad26.COV2.S vaccine versus placebo. Every receptor here comes from a person between 18 and 65 years old who received the Ad26.COV2.S COVID-19 vaccine or a placebo.

As regards this clone: Its ends do not fully match the called genes, so a read error is possible. This sequence joins TRBV5-5 and TRBJ2-2, with D possibly TRBD1 on 6 matching bases. Germline CDR1 is SGHKS and CDR2 is YYEKEE (reference sequence). This CDR3 has 13 amino acids. The CDR3 DNA is TGTGCCAGCACCTTGACAGGTTCCGGGGAGCTGTTTTTT. Its protein product is CASTLTGSGELFF.

J is TRBJ2-5 and V is TRBV5-1, with D possibly matching TRBD1 (6 bases). From germline, CDR1 is SGHRS and CDR2 YFSETQ. This CDR3 has 14 amino acids. Trimming pared 2 bases from V and 1 base from J, leaving 9 bases between. The CDR3 loop reads CASSFGRGQETQYF. CDR3 sequence (DNA): TGCGCCAGCAGCTTTGGCAGGGGCCAAGAGACCCAGTACTTC. Filled out from reference TRBV5-1 and TRBJ2-5, the complete variable domain reads KAGVTQTPRYLIKTRGQQVTLSCSPISGHRSVSWYQQTPGQGLQFLFEYFSETQRNKGNFPGRFSGRQFSNSRSEMNVSTLELGDSALYLCASSFGRGQETQYFGPGTRLLVL.

This clone was counted a single time. The gene calls are TRBV3-1 (or the pseudogene TRBV3-2) and TRBJ2-5, with 8 bases identical to TRBD1. The length of the CDR3 is 15 residues. V shed 4 bases and J 2 bases; nucleotides not matched to a gene: 6. The germline V gene has CDR1 LGHDT and CDR2 YNNKEL (reference sequence). This chain's CDR3 is CASSPGTGQQETQYF. CDR3 DNA: TGTGCCAGCAGCCCCGGGACAGGTCAACAAGAGACCCAGTACTTC.

This clone was recorded once. V gene TRBV12-3 or TRBV12-4 combines with J gene TRBJ1-2; D is uncertain. There are 13 residues in the CDR3. V gave up 2 bases and J gave up 0 bases, with 4 bases separating them. CDR3 sequence (DNA): TGTGCCAGCAGTTTATTAGCTAACTATGGCTACACCTTC. Encoded protein: CASSLLANYGYTF.

This chain joins TRBV6-1 and TRBJ1-6; D gene ambiguous. The CDR3 runs to 14 residues. Trimming pared 3 bases from V and 5 bases from J, leaving 8 bases between. Germline assignment: CDR1 MNHNS and CDR2 SASEGT. The CDR3 region has the DNA TGTGCCAGCAGTGAGCGGGGAGATAATTCACCCCTCCACTTT. This sequence encodes CASSERGDNSPLHF.

V and J are TRBV13 and TRBJ2-1; 10 bases line up with TRBD1. The germline V gene has CDR1 PRHDT and CDR2 FYEKMQ (reference sequence). CDR3 length equals 19 residues. V lost 4 bases and J lost 0; bases outside the gene matches: 12. The CDR3 region has the DNA TGTGCCAGCAGCTCCTTGGACAGGGGGTTACTGAGCTCCTACAATGAGCAGTTCTTC. This gives the protein CASSSLDRGLLSSYNEQFF.

V and J are TRBV11-3 and TRBJ2-2, with 10 positions matching TRBD2. The CDR3 has 17 residues. Unmatched junction bases numbered 6, after V lost 3 bases and J lost 2 bases. Germline loops: CDR1 SGHNT, CDR2 YENEEA. This CDR3 reads CASSLKRGGSNTGELFF. The CDR3, as DNA: TGTGCCAGCAGCTTGAAGCGGGGGGGCAGCAACACCGGGGAGCTGTTTTTT.

A single count supports this clone. This sequence joins TRBV6-1 and TRBJ2-7; TRBD1 matches at 11 bases. The J segment lost 2 bases and the V segment lost 2 bases, leaving 14 bases of the junction unmatched. This CDR3 is built from 19 residues. Germline CDR1 and CDR2: MNHNS and SASEGT. CDR3 amino acids: CASSEWLFVGQGAPYEQYF. The CDR3 region has the DNA TGTGCCAGCAGTGAATGGTTGTTCGTTGGACAGGGGGCTCCCTACGAGCAGTACTTC.

This rearrangement joins TRBV28 to TRBJ1-6; D is undetermined. The CDR3 is 14 residues long. The V end lost 7 bases, the J end lost 2 bases, and 9 bases lay between the germline ends. Germline CDR1 and CDR2: MDHEN and SYDVKM. The CDR3 reads CASNRPPYNSPLHF. The CDR3 coding sequence is TGTGCCAGCAACCGCCCCCCCTATAATTCACCCCTCCACTTT.

This sequence joins TRBV29-1 and TRBJ1-1; D is undetermined. The CDR3 runs 14 residues. V lost 2 bases and J 11 bases, leaving 21 bases between the germline ends. CDR1 is SQVTM, CDR2 ANQGSEA, per germline. For the CDR3, the DNA is TGCAGCGTTGAAATCCACCCGAGACAAGGTCGGGCTTTCTTT. Translating it yields CSVEIHPRQGRAFF.

V gene TRBV29-1 combines with J gene TRBJ2-7; the match to TRBD2 covers 9 bases. The trim removed 4 bases at V and 2 bases at J, leaving 9 bases unmatched. The CDR3 covers 15 residues. Germline-derived CDR1 and CDR2 are SQVTM and ANQGSEA. For the CDR3, the DNA is TGCAGCGTTGTACTTAGCGGGGGCCTAACCTACGAGCAGTACTTC. It is translated as CSVVLSGGLTYEQYF.

This chain connects TRBV28 to TRBJ1-2; D perhaps matches TRBD1 (6 bases). CDR1 MDHEN and CDR2 SYDVKM come from the germline V gene. V was shortened by 2 bases and J by 4 bases, with 11 bases between the two germline ends. The CDR3 sequence is 14 residues long. The CDR3 nucleotides are TGTGCCAGCAGTTTAACAGGGCCAATCTATGGCTACACCTTC. Translated: CASSLTGPIYGYTF.

J is TRBJ2-2 and V is TRBV28, with 7 positions matching TRBD1. Germline loops: CDR1 MDHEN, CDR2 SYDVKM. The V and J ends lost 7 bases and 4 bases, in that order; junction bases with no gene match: 15. This CDR3 region has 17 residues. This CDR3 is CASIETRGRRLTGELFF. CDR3 bases: TGTGCCAGCATTGAAACGAGGGGGCGAAGACTCACCGGGGAGCTGTTTTTT. The full variable domain, its missing parts supplied by reference TRBV28 and TRBJ2-2, is DVKVTQSSRYLVKRTGEKVFLECVQDMDHENMFWYRQDPGLGLRLIYFSYDVKMKEKGDIPEGYSVSREKKERFSLILESASTNQTSMYLCASIETRGRRLTGELFFGEGSRLTVL.

V gene TRBV5-6 combines with J gene TRBJ2-7, with a weak D call TRBD1 (6 bases). Germline CDR1 is SGHDT and CDR2 is YYEEEE. V was shortened by 5 bases and J by 6 bases, with 18 bases between the two germline ends. The CDR3 covers 14 residues. CDR3 DNA sequence: TGTGCCAGCAGTCCGGGTGGGGGCGTTGGCGAGCAGTACTTC. This translates into CASSPGGGVGEQYF.

The chain carries TRBV4-1 and TRBJ2-1; the D call may be TRBD1 or TRBD2 (7 bases each). V lost 4 bases to trimming and J lost 6 bases, with 16 bases between them. The CDR3 covers 15 residues. CDR1 and CDR2 from the germline V gene are MGHRA and YSYEKL. The CDR3 nucleotides are TGCGCCAGCAGCCCCCGACAGGGAGGGGGCAATGAGCAGTTCTTC. It specifies CASSPRQGGGNEQFF.

The rearrangement joins TRBV28 to TRBJ1-2, with 12 bases identical to TRBD1. The CDR3 runs to 13 residues. The V segment lost 10 bases and the J segment 7 bases; nucleotides outside the gene matches: 7. Germline V gene lookup returns CDR1 MDHEN and CDR2 SYDVKM. CDR3 sequence reads: CAIRDRGLGGYTF. The CDR3, as DNA: TGTGCCATCAGGGACAGGGGGCTAGGTGGCTACACCTTC.

The table lists this clone with a few counts. The rearrangement joins TRBV12-3 or TRBV12-4 to TRBJ2-1; unclear D gene. The V end was cut by 2 bases, the J end by 5 bases, with 7 bases between. CDR3 length equals 13 residues. DNA of the CDR3: TGTGCCAGCAGTTTATATCTGAACAATGAGCAGTTCTTC. The encoded protein is CASSLYLNNEQFF.

V is TRBV19 and J is TRBJ2-7, with 11 bases that match TRBD1. Trimming took 7 bases from V and 5 from J; bases not matched to a gene: 7. The CDR3 has 14 residues. Germline CDR1 and CDR2: LNHDA and SQIVND (reference sequence). In nucleotides, the CDR3 is TGTGCCAGTAACCCCCGGGACAGGGGGGACGAGCAGTACTTC. It specifies CASNPRDRGDEQYF.

This chain connects TRBV27 to TRBJ2-7, with 8 bases lining up with TRBD1. The CDR3 covers 16 residues. Germline trimming cut 4 bases from V and 5 bases from J; bases unmatched to any gene: 13. Germline V gene sequence: CDR1 MNHEY, CDR2 SMNVEV (reference sequence). CDR3 sequence reads: CASSYYLETGDHEQYF. CDR3 nucleotide sequence: TGTGCCAGCAGTTATTATCTCGAGACAGGGGACCACGAGCAGTACTTC.

The rearrangement links TRBV25-1 to TRBJ2-2, with D hard to call. The germline V gene has CDR1 MGHDK and CDR2 SYGVNS. The ends were cut back, 1 base at V and 5 bases at J, with 17 bases in the middle. CDR3 length: 17 residues. This CDR3 reads CASSESVAVMRTGELFF. The CDR3 DNA follows: TGTGCCAGCAGTGAATCGGTAGCAGTGATGAGGACCGGGGAGCTGTTTTTT.

The chain joins TRBV5-1 to TRBJ2-5; 9 bases agree with TRBD1. Per the germline V gene, CDR1 is SGHRS and CDR2 is YFSETQ. The CDR3 is made up of 14 amino acids. J gave up 2 bases and V 3 bases, and 2 bases lay outside the gene matches. In nucleotides, the CDR3 is TGCGCCAGCAGCTGGGGACAGGGTCAAGAGACCCAGTACTTC. This gives the protein CASSWGQGQETQYF.

The chain joins TRBV28 to TRBJ2-5; D is ambiguous. Trimming took 5 bases from V and 4 from J, leaving 5 bases between them. The CDR3 spans 11 residues. Germline V lookup: CDR1 MDHEN, CDR2 SYDVKM. The CDR3 bases are TGTGCCAGCAGTCCTCTAGAGACCCAGTACTTC. It translates to CASSPLETQYF.